These T cell receptor beta chains were read from a single sample in a study of blood T cell repertoires in COVID-19. Produced via immunoSEQ multiplex PCR; TCRdb's table is partial and in-frame only. This repertoire shows about 34,000 clones, 90% found once; its top ten account for approximately 20%. The sample was peripheral blood. These TCRs come from an elderly man with acute or convalescent COVID-19. The CDR3 runs from the conserved cysteine through the conserved F or W. The order of the fields is CDR3 protein, CDR3 DNA, CDR3 length, V gene, clone size, J gene, D gene. D genes are given only for firm matches. For some rows the clone size is stated as once, few or many, or as a class when expanded; others skip it.

CDR3aa: CASSLGLQRHTEAFF
CDR3nt: TGCGCCAGCAGCTTGGGCCTTCAGCGACACACTGAAGCTTTCTTT
len: 15
v_gene: TRBV5-1
abundance: NA
j_gene: TRBJ1-1
d_gene: NA

CDR3aa: CATSGRGDLKETQYF
CDR3nt: TGTGCCACCTCGGGACGGGGGGACCTCAAAGAGACCCAGTACTTC
len: 15
v_gene: TRBV10-3
abundance: NA
j_gene: TRBJ2-5
d_gene: TRBD2

CDR3aa: CASSRQMNTEAFF
CDR3nt: TGCGCCAGCAGCCGACAAATGAACACTGAAGCTTTCTTT
len: 13
v_gene: TRBV10-2
abundance: NA
j_gene: TRBJ1-1
d_gene: NA

CDR3aa: CASSTRGPKGGYTF
CDR3nt: TGTGCCAGCAGCACCAGGGGACCCAAGGGGGGCTACACCTTC
len: 14
v_gene: TRBV6-5
abundance: NA
j_gene: TRBJ1-2
d_gene: NA

CDR3aa: CASSPGQEFYGYTF
CDR3nt: TGTGCCAGCTCACCGGGACAGGAGTTCTATGGCTACACCTTC
len: 14
v_gene: TRBV18
abundance: few
j_gene: TRBJ1-2
d_gene: TRBD1

CDR3aa: CASSLPDSFAQPQHF
CDR3nt: TGTGCCAGCAGTTTACCCGACAGCTTTGCCCAGCCCCAGCATTTT
len: 15
v_gene: TRBV28
abundance: once
j_gene: TRBJ1-5
d_gene: NA

CDR3aa: CASSVMPGQVNEKLFF
CDR3nt: TGTGCCAGTAGTGTAATGCCGGGACAGGTTAATGAAAAACTGTTTTTT
len: 16
v_gene: TRBV19
abundance: NA
j_gene: TRBJ1-4
d_gene: TRBD1

CDR3aa: CSVPRSGGNYGYTF
CDR3nt: TGCAGCGTCCCGCGATCAGGGGGCAACTATGGCTACACCTTC
len: 14
v_gene: TRBV29-1
abundance: NA
j_gene: TRBJ1-2
d_gene: TRBD1

CDR3aa: CASSYPGVSYNSPLHF
CDR3nt: TGTGCCAGCAGCTACCCAGGGGTAAGCTATAATTCACCCCTCCACTTT
len: 16
v_gene: TRBV7-6
abundance: NA
j_gene: TRBJ1-6
d_gene: NA

CDR3aa: CASSPRLAGGQETQYF
CDR3nt: TGTGCCAGCAGCCCCCGACTAGCGGGGGGCCAAGAGACCCAGTACTTC
len: 16
v_gene: TRBV7-2
abundance: NA
j_gene: TRBJ2-5
d_gene: TRBD2

CDR3aa: CASSFSGYEKLFF
CDR3nt: TGTGCCAGCAGTTTTTCAGGGTACGAAAAACTGTTTTTT
len: 13
v_gene: TRBV27
abundance: few
j_gene: TRBJ1-4
d_gene: NA

CDR3aa: CAILGGQAGDTQYF
CDR3nt: TGTGCCATCTTGGGGGGACAGGCGGGAGATACGCAGTATTTT
len: 14
v_gene: TRBV10-3
abundance: NA
j_gene: TRBJ2-3
d_gene: TRBD1

CDR3aa: CASSIGGIGTEAFF
CDR3nt: TGTGCCAGTAGTATTGGGGGCATTGGCACTGAAGCTTTCTTT
len: 14
v_gene: TRBV19
abundance: NA
j_gene: TRBJ1-1
d_gene: NA

CDR3aa: CASSGGMYQETQYF
CDR3nt: TGCGCCAGCAGCGGGGGGATGTACCAAGAGACCCAGTACTTC
len: 14
v_gene: TRBV5-1
abundance: NA
j_gene: TRBJ2-5
d_gene: NA

CDR3aa: CASSSRTGHSYNSPLHF
CDR3nt: TGTGCCAGCAGCAGCCGGACAGGGCACTCCTATAATTCACCCCTCCACTTT
len: 17
v_gene: TRBV2
abundance: few
j_gene: TRBJ1-6
d_gene: TRBD1

CDR3aa: CASSLGLAANTGELFF
CDR3nt: TGTGCCAGCAGCTTAGGACTAGCGGCGAACACCGGGGAGCTGTTTTTT
len: 16
v_gene: TRBV7-3
abundance: NA
j_gene: TRBJ2-2
d_gene: TRBD2

CDR3aa: CASSYSVGSYGYTF
CDR3nt: TGTGCCAGCAGCTATAGCGTGGGGAGCTATGGCTACACCTTC
len: 14
v_gene: TRBV11-2
abundance: NA
j_gene: TRBJ1-2
d_gene: NA

CDR3aa: CASSLNSIYGYTF
CDR3nt: TGTGCCAGCAGCTTAAACAGCATCTATGGCTACACCTTC
len: 13
v_gene: TRBV7-9
abundance: once
j_gene: TRBJ1-2
d_gene: NA

CDR3aa: CAWKSLGGAFAAFF
CDR3nt: TGTGCCTGGAAGTCGCTGGGAGGGGCCTTCGCGGCTTTCTTT
len: 14
v_gene: TRBV30
abundance: NA
j_gene: TRBJ1-1
d_gene: NA

CDR3aa: CASSLPNSSGQGEANVLTF
CDR3nt: TGCGCCAGCAGCTTACCGAATAGCTCGGGACAGGGGGAGGCCAACGTCCTGACTTTC
len: 19
v_gene: TRBV5-1
abundance: NA
j_gene: TRBJ2-6
d_gene: TRBD1

CDR3aa: CASSTQGPNYGYTF
CDR3nt: TGCGCCAGCAGCACACAGGGCCCTAACTATGGCTACACCTTC
len: 14
v_gene: TRBV5-1
abundance: NA
j_gene: TRBJ1-2
d_gene: NA

CDR3aa: CASRDGQGGNQPQHF
CDR3nt: TGTGCCAGCAGGGATGGACAGGGAGGCAATCAGCCCCAGCATTTT
len: 15
v_gene: TRBV2
abundance: NA
j_gene: TRBJ1-5
d_gene: TRBD1

CDR3aa: CASSLFQGETDTQYF
CDR3nt: TGTGCCAGCAGCTTATTCCAGGGCGAAACAGATACGCAGTATTTT
len: 15
v_gene: TRBV5-5
abundance: medium-sized
j_gene: TRBJ2-3
d_gene: NA

CDR3aa: CAWGGGQGHEQYF
CDR3nt: TGTGCCTGGGGAGGGGGCCAGGGCCACGAGCAGTACTTC
len: 13
v_gene: TRBV30
abundance: NA
j_gene: TRBJ2-7
d_gene: NA

CDR3aa: CASSTTGGVEAFF
CDR3nt: TGTGCCAGTAGTACCACAGGGGGCGTTGAAGCTTTCTTT
len: 13
v_gene: TRBV19
abundance: NA
j_gene: TRBJ1-1
d_gene: TRBD1

CDR3aa: CASSSRSNGYTEAFF
CDR3nt: TGCGCCAGCAGCTCCCGGTCTAACGGGTACACTGAAGCTTTCTTT
len: 15
v_gene: TRBV5-1
abundance: NA
j_gene: TRBJ1-1
d_gene: NA

CDR3aa: CASSLEQGAEKLFF
CDR3nt: TGCGCCAGCAGCTTGGAACAGGGCGCGGAAAAACTGTTTTTT
len: 14
v_gene: TRBV5-1
abundance: NA
j_gene: TRBJ1-4
d_gene: NA

CDR3aa: CASSLGTETHGYTF
CDR3nt: TGTGCCAGCAGCTTGGGGACAGAGACCCATGGCTACACCTTC
len: 14
v_gene: TRBV11-2
abundance: NA
j_gene: TRBJ1-2
d_gene: TRBD1

CDR3aa: CASSRRTGAGETQYF
CDR3nt: TGCGCCAGCAGCCGCCGGACAGGGGCAGGGGAGACCCAGTACTTC
len: 15
v_gene: TRBV5-1
abundance: once
j_gene: TRBJ2-5
d_gene: TRBD1

CDR3aa: CASSFDSWTSYEQYF
CDR3nt: TGTGCCAGCAGCTTCGACAGTTGGACCTCCTACGAGCAGTACTTC
len: 15
v_gene: TRBV5-5
abundance: once
j_gene: TRBJ2-7
d_gene: NA

CDR3aa: CASSITDRGGGYTF
CDR3nt: TGTGCCAGCAGCATTACCGACAGGGGTGGGGGCTACACCTTC
len: 14
v_gene: TRBV21-1
abundance: NA
j_gene: TRBJ1-2
d_gene: NA

CDR3aa: CSVEVTGGGEQYF
CDR3nt: TGCAGCGTTGAAGTGACAGGGGGCGGCGAGCAGTACTTC
len: 13
v_gene: TRBV29-1
abundance: NA
j_gene: TRBJ2-7
d_gene: TRBD1

CDR3aa: CASSQGNRQGSYEQYF
CDR3nt: TGTGCCAGCAGCCAAGGAAATAGACAGGGGTCCTACGAGCAGTACTTC
len: 16
v_gene: TRBV3-1/TRBV3-2
abundance: NA
j_gene: TRBJ2-7
d_gene: TRBD1

CDR3aa: CASGPGTDTSRF
CDR3nt: TGTGCCAGCGGCCCCGGAACCGACACCTCTCGCTTC
len: 12
v_gene: TRBV2
abundance: few
j_gene: TRBJ1-2
d_gene: NA

CDR3aa: CASSPPQGARTYGYTF
CDR3nt: TGTGCCAGCTCACCACCACAGGGGGCGCGGACCTATGGCTACACCTTC
len: 16
v_gene: TRBV18
abundance: NA
j_gene: TRBJ1-2
d_gene: TRBD1

CDR3aa: CASLRQGYPNYYEQYF
CDR3nt: TGTGCCAGCCTACGACAGGGTTACCCAAACTACTACGAGCAGTACTTC
len: 16
v_gene: TRBV28
abundance: NA
j_gene: TRBJ2-7
d_gene: TRBD1

CDR3aa: CASSFGTGSSYNEQFF
CDR3nt: TGTGCCAGCAGCTTCGGGACAGGCAGCTCCTACAATGAGCAGTTCTTC
len: 16
v_gene: TRBV9
abundance: NA
j_gene: TRBJ2-1
d_gene: TRBD1

CDR3aa: CASSQIPSHSLGGYTF
CDR3nt: TGTGCCAGCAGCCAAATTCCCAGCCACAGCCTCGGTGGCTACACCTTC
len: 16
v_gene: TRBV3-1/TRBV3-2
abundance: NA
j_gene: TRBJ1-2
d_gene: NA

CDR3aa: CASSPPRFATNEKLFF
CDR3nt: TGTGCCAGCTCACCGCCGAGATTTGCAACTAATGAAAAACTGTTTTTT
len: 16
v_gene: TRBV18
abundance: NA
j_gene: TRBJ1-4
d_gene: NA

CDR3aa: CASSTGQGTTEAFF
CDR3nt: TGTGCCAGTAGTACCGGACAGGGTACGACTGAAGCTTTCTTT
len: 14
v_gene: TRBV19
abundance: NA
j_gene: TRBJ1-1
d_gene: TRBD1

CDR3aa: CASRLGQVGTEAFF
CDR3nt: TGTGCCAGCAGGTTAGGGCAGGTAGGCACTGAAGCTTTCTTT
len: 14
v_gene: TRBV13
abundance: NA
j_gene: TRBJ1-1
d_gene: NA

CDR3aa: CASSEGMSNQPQHF
CDR3nt: TGCGCCAGCAGCGAGGGTATGAGCAATCAGCCCCAGCATTTT
len: 14
v_gene: TRBV5-1
abundance: NA
j_gene: TRBJ1-5
d_gene: NA

CDR3aa: CASSQDPYRVDGYTF
CDR3nt: TGTGCCAGCAGCCAAGACCCATACAGGGTAGACGGCTACACCTTC
len: 15
v_gene: TRBV3-1/TRBV3-2
abundance: NA
j_gene: TRBJ1-2
d_gene: NA

CDR3aa: CASSYNRGPDTEAFF
CDR3nt: TGTGCCAGCAGTTACAACAGGGGGCCCGACACTGAAGCTTTCTTT
len: 15
v_gene: TRBV6-5
abundance: once
j_gene: TRBJ1-1
d_gene: TRBD1

CDR3aa: CAWRLGGSGNTIYF
CDR3nt: TGTGCCTGGAGGTTGGGGGGCTCTGGAAACACCATATATTTT
len: 14
v_gene: TRBV30
abundance: NA
j_gene: TRBJ1-3
d_gene: NA

CDR3aa: CASSLAGINGYTF
CDR3nt: TGTGCCAGCAGCCTGGCGGGGATCAATGGCTACACCTTC
len: 13
v_gene: TRBV3-1/TRBV3-2
abundance: NA
j_gene: TRBJ1-2
d_gene: NA

CDR3aa: CASTRDRVDQPQHF
CDR3nt: TGTGCCAGCACAAGGGACAGGGTAGATCAGCCCCAGCATTTT
len: 14
v_gene: TRBV28
abundance: NA
j_gene: TRBJ1-5
d_gene: TRBD1

CDR3aa: CASSKEFNMWDRGREQYF
CDR3nt: TGTGCCAGCAGCAAAGAATTTAATATGTGGGACAGGGGGCGCGAGCAGTACTTC
len: 18
v_gene: TRBV21-1
abundance: NA
j_gene: TRBJ2-7
d_gene: NA

CDR3aa: CASSRYGGGGTEAFF
CDR3nt: TGCGCCAGCAGCCGTTATGGGGGAGGAGGGACTGAAGCTTTCTTT
len: 15
v_gene: TRBV5-1
abundance: NA
j_gene: TRBJ1-1
d_gene: NA

CDR3aa: CAWSPYRLGAGYTF
CDR3nt: TGTGCCTGGAGCCCTTACAGGCTAGGGGCTGGCTACACCTTC
len: 14
v_gene: TRBV30
abundance: NA
j_gene: TRBJ1-2
d_gene: NA

CDR3aa: CARSPAAGKVDSPLHF
CDR3nt: TGTGCCAGAAGCCCCGCGGCGGGGAAGGTGGATTCACCCCTCCACTTT
len: 16
v_gene: TRBV5-3
abundance: few
j_gene: TRBJ1-6
d_gene: NA

CDR3aa: CASSSLAGSYQETQYF
CDR3nt: TGTGCCAGCAGTTCCTTGGCGGGGAGCTACCAAGAGACCCAGTACTTC
len: 16
v_gene: TRBV28
abundance: NA
j_gene: TRBJ2-5
d_gene: NA

CDR3aa: CASSLLQGGDTQYF
CDR3nt: TGCGCCAGCAGCTTGTTGCAGGGCGGAGATACGCAGTATTTT
len: 14
v_gene: TRBV5-1
abundance: NA
j_gene: TRBJ2-3
d_gene: NA

CDR3aa: CASSFPGATNEKLFF
CDR3nt: TGTGCCAGCAGCTTCCCAGGGGCAACTAATGAAAAACTGTTTTTT
len: 15
v_gene: TRBV7-2
abundance: NA
j_gene: TRBJ1-4
d_gene: NA

CDR3aa: CASSLVSGNNQPQHF
CDR3nt: TGCGCCAGCAGCTTGGTGTCCGGGAACAATCAGCCCCAGCATTTT
len: 15
v_gene: TRBV5-1
abundance: NA
j_gene: TRBJ1-5
d_gene: NA